The 29 T cell receptor beta chains given below trace back to one sample, sequenced in a study of monozygotic twins with inflammatory bowel disease. TCRdb re-called the 5' RACE reads and shows each CDR3 protein once, DNA omitted. Its table lists 400,000 to 500,000 distinct CDR3 sequences. The sequenced material came from blood. Every receptor here comes from a human donor with ulcerative colitis or Crohn's disease, or a healthy co-twin of an affected twin (not recorded which).

The chain is built from TRBV12-3 or TRBV12-4 and TRBJ2-3; as DNA is missing, the TRBD1 call by TCRdb cannot be tested. The CDR3 consists of 15 residues. The CDR3 region is CASSFGDREADTQYF.

J is TRBJ2-3 and V is TRBV7-2; TCRdb names TRBD1, which stays unverified in the absence of DNA. CDR1 and CDR2 from the germline V gene are SGHTA and FQGNSA. There are 14 residues in the CDR3. CDR3: CASSFVGARDTQYF.

The rearrangement uses TRBV6-1 and TRBJ2-3; lacking DNA, the TRBD2 call made by TCRdb goes unchecked. This CDR3 is built from 18 residues. Per germline, CDR1 MNHNS and CDR2 SASEGT. This CDR3 is CASSVPIAGGSSSDTQYF.

J is TRBJ2-7 and V is TRBV11-2; TCRdb's D call, TRBD1, is unchecked because there is no DNA. The CDR3 spans 16 residues. Germline V gene data show CDR1 as SGHAT and CDR2 as FQNNGV. The CDR3 reads CASSLEGGGLSYEQYF.

J is TRBJ1-1 and V is TRBV12-3 or TRBV12-4. The CDR3 runs 14 residues. The CDR3 spells CASRFFSVNTEAFF.

This sequence joins TRBV5-6 and TRBJ2-7; TCRdb proposes TRBD1, but this gene call is untestable without DNA. CDR3 length: 16 residues. Per germline, CDR1 SGHDT and CDR2 YYEEEE. CDR3 protein: CASSLGQGVGLYEQYF. Filled out from reference TRBV5-6 and TRBJ2-7, the complete variable domain reads DAGVTQSPTHLIKTRGQQVTLRCSPKSGHDTVSWYQQALGQGPQFIFQYYEEEERQRGNFPDRFSGHQFPNYSSELNVNALLLGDSALYLCASSLGQGVGLYEQYFGPGTRLTVT.

The chain combines TRBV6-6 with TRBJ1-1; the D gene TCRdb calls, TRBD1, cannot be checked with no DNA. Germline loops: CDR1 MNHNY, CDR2 SVGAGI (reference sequence). The CDR3 runs to 13 residues. The CDR3 is CASTMGVNTEAFF.

This chain joins TRBV5-1 and TRBJ1-2; TCRdb calls TRBD1, which cannot be checked without DNA. This CDR3 is built from 13 residues. Per the germline V gene, CDR1 is SGHRS and CDR2 is YFSETQ. CDR3 sequence reads: CASRRGEGYGYTF.

The chain couples TRBV2 to TRBJ1-2. Germline V gene data show CDR1 as SNHLY and CDR2 as FYNNEI. CDR3 length: 13 amino acids. CDR3: CASSSSANYGYSF.

The chain couples TRBV5-4 to TRBJ2-5; TCRdb indicates TRBD2, and absent DNA this call remains unverified. Germline CDR1 is SGHNT and CDR2 is YYREEE (reference sequence). The CDR3 is 16 residues long. Here the CDR3 reads CASSLGGGGWEETQYF.

The chain employs TRBV30 and TRBJ1-2; TCRdb calls TRBD1, which cannot be checked without DNA. CDR3 length: 14 residues. CDR1 is GTSNPN and CDR2 is SVGIG in the germline V gene (reference sequence). The CDR3 sequence: CAWVLPASGYGYTF.

J is TRBJ1-4 and V is TRBV7-9; TCRdb names TRBD1, which stays unverified in the absence of DNA. The length of the CDR3 is 14 residues. Germline loops: CDR1 SEHNR, CDR2 FQNEAQ (reference sequence). The CDR3 is CASSSRDSNEKLFF.

This sequence joins TRBV27 and TRBJ1-4. CDR3 length: 17 residues. Germline V gene data show CDR1 as MNHEY and CDR2 as SMNVEV (reference sequence). CDR3 amino acids: CASTASSARLGIEKLFF.

This chain's CDR3 is CASRYSGMGNEQFF. The chain recombines TRBV7-9 with TRBJ2-1; TCRdb picks TRBD2, but there is no DNA to check that call. This CDR3 comprises 14 residues. Germline CDR1 is SEHNR and CDR2 is FQNEAQ (reference sequence).

This chain joins TRBV20-1 and TRBJ1-3; the TCRdb call, TRBD1, lacks DNA for checking. The CDR3 contains 16 residues. CDR1 and CDR2 from the germline V gene are DFQATT and SNEGSKA (reference sequence). This CDR3 reads CSASQGGQVSGNTIYF.

The chain joins TRBV5-4 to TRBJ1-4; TCRdb indicates TRBD1, and absent DNA this call remains unverified. The CDR3 contains 14 residues. Germline loops: CDR1 SGHNT, CDR2 YYREEE (reference sequence). This chain's CDR3 is CASSPGQDNEKLFF.

J is TRBJ2-3 and V is TRBV7-8; TCRdb's D call of TRBD2 is untestable without DNA. Germline values: CDR1 SGHVS, CDR2 FQNEAQ. This CDR3 spans 17 amino acids. CDR3: CASSSRLAGFGTDTQYF.

CDR3 sequence reads: CASSLRGPPGEQYF. This rearrangement joins TRBV18 to TRBJ2-7; TCRdb gives TRBD1 as the D gene, but with no DNA this cannot be confirmed. From germline, CDR1 is KGHSH and CDR2 LQKENI. This CDR3 has 14 residues.

This chain joins TRBV12-3 or TRBV12-4 and TRBJ1-5; TCRdb's D call of TRBD1 is untestable without DNA. This CDR3 region has 16 residues. The CDR3 region is CASSLNIGVGNQPQHF.

V is TRBV20-1 and J is TRBJ2-7; TCRdb proposes TRBD1, but this gene call is untestable without DNA. The CDR3 length is 11 residues. The germline CDR1 and CDR2 sequences are DFQATT and SNEGSKA (reference sequence). The CDR3 loop is CSAGGGGEQYF.

The gene calls are TRBV19 and TRBJ1-1; the D call of TRBD1 rests on TCRdb alone, since no DNA is present to check it. This CDR3 region has 18 residues. Per germline, CDR1 LNHDA and CDR2 SQIVND (reference sequence). The CDR3 reads CASSSDRVWTRRGTEAFF. Using reference TRBV19 and TRBJ1-1 for the parts outside the CDR3, the full variable domain is DGGITQSPKYLFRKEGQNVTLSCEQNLNHDAMYWYRQDPGQGLRLIYYSQIVNDFQKGDIAEGYSVSREKKESFPLTVTSAQKNPTAFYLCASSSDRVWTRRGTEAFFGQGTRLTVV.

The chain has TRBV20-1 and TRBJ2-1; TCRdb lists TRBD2, though no DNA is available to test this call. The length of the CDR3 is 16 residues. CDR1 and CDR2 (germline): DFQATT, SNEGSKA (reference sequence). The CDR3 loop reads CSADPIAGGGVDEQFF.

The J gene is TRBJ1-6, the V gene TRBV4-1; the D call of TRBD1 rests on TCRdb alone, since no DNA is present to check it. This CDR3 region has 17 residues. The germline V gene encodes CDR1 MGHRA and CDR2 YSYEKL. CDR3 loop: CASSQSGASSYNSPLHF.

The chain recombines TRBV6-2 or TRBV6-3 with TRBJ2-3; the TCRdb call, TRBD2, lacks DNA for checking. This CDR3 has 15 residues. In germline, CDR1 is MNHEY, CDR2 SVGEGT. The CDR3 protein is CASSPGTSAIDTQYF.

The chain carries TRBV6-1 and TRBJ2-1. The CDR3 runs 14 residues. Germline V gene lookup returns CDR1 MNHNS and CDR2 SASEGT. Here the CDR3 reads CASSEGNIYNEQFF.

The V and J genes are TRBV6-5 and TRBJ2-7; the TRBD2 assignment by TCRdb is unverifiable without DNA. Germline CDR1 MNHEY, CDR2 SVGAGI. The CDR3 runs 17 residues. The CDR3 here is CASSYSRSGRFPYEQYF.

V usage is TRBV5-5 and J usage is TRBJ2-7; TCRdb names TRBD1, which stays unverified in the absence of DNA. The CDR3 totals 14 residues. From germline, CDR1 is SGHKS and CDR2 YYEKEE (reference sequence). The CDR3 spells CASSPGRNSYEQYF.

This chain joins TRBV7-6 and TRBJ2-1; TCRdb's D call, TRBD2, is unchecked because there is no DNA. Germline V gene sequence: CDR1 SGHVS, CDR2 FNYEAQ. The CDR3 totals 16 residues. The chain's CDR3 is CALGELAGGGDNEQFF. The variable domain in full, with the rest retrieved from reference TRBV7-6 and TRBJ2-1, is GAGVSQSPRYKVTKRGQDVALRCDPISGHVSLYWYRQALGQGPEFLTYFNYEAQQDKSGLPNDRFSAERPEGSISTLTIQRTEQRDSAMYRCALGELAGGGDNEQFFGPGTRLTVL.

V and J are TRBV11-2 and TRBJ2-5. Germline V gives CDR1 SGHAT, CDR2 FQNNGV. This CDR3 has 18 residues. The CDR3 here is CASSLVRFPRVLQETQYF. Together with reference TRBV11-2 and TRBJ2-5, the CDR3 gives the full variable domain: EAGVAQSPRYKIIEKRQSVAFWCNPISGHATLYWYQQILGQGPKLLIQFQNNGVVDDSQLPKDRFSAERLKGVDSTLKIQPAKLEDSAVYLCASSLVRFPRVLQETQYFGPGTRLLVL.